A selection of T cell receptor beta chains follows, all from one sample in a study of post-analysis software for immune sequencing data. TCRdb reprocessed the PCR reads via MiXCR and lists one record per CDR3 protein. The table lists some 800,000 distinct CDR3 sequences, about 45% of them singletons, with roughly 4.5% in the top ten. Source material: blood. The receptors were sampled from a girl aged 10 to 17 with multiple sclerosis. The CDR3 runs from the conserved cysteine through the conserved F or W. The order of the fields is J gene, clone size, V gene, D gene, CDR3 protein, CDR3 DNA. D genes are given only for firm matches. Only some rows state a clone size, as once, few, many or a class for expanded clones.

TRBJ2-7	few	TRBV30	.	CAWGESLYEQYF	TGTGCCTGGGGGGAGAGCTTGTACGAGCAGTACTTC
TRBJ1-1	few	TRBV9	.	CASSSPGAEAFF	TGTGCCAGCAGCTCTCCCGGGGCTGAAGCTTTCTTT
TRBJ1-1	.	TRBV20-1	.	CSARTSSGSPVNTEAFF	TGCAGTGCTAGAACATCCTCGGGGTCCCCAGTGAACACTGAAGCTTTCTTT
TRBJ2-5	once	TRBV7-9	TRBD2	CASSPVSGSAYF	TGTGCCAGCAGCCCGGTTAGCGGGAGCGCGTACTTC
TRBJ2-7	.	TRBV24-1	TRBD1	CATGTGKAQEVYEQYF	TGTGCCACTGGGACAGGGAAGGCCCAAGAAGTCTACGAGCAGTACTTC
TRBJ1-5	few	TRBV7-8	TRBD1	CASSATGTGNQPQHF	TGTGCCAGCAGCGCGACCGGGACAGGGAATCAGCCCCAGCATTTT
TRBJ2-5	.	TRBV6-2/TRBV6-3	TRBD2	CASTDWTSGETQYF	TGTGCCAGCACCGACTGGACTAGCGGGGAGACCCAGTACTTC
TRBJ2-4	.	TRBV12-3/TRBV12-4	.	CASSFTGIAKNIQYF	TGTGCCAGCAGTTTTACGGGGATAGCCAAAAACATTCAGTACTTC
TRBJ2-3	many	TRBV5-1	.	CASSGSMADTQYF	TGCGCCAGCAGCGGCAGTATGGCAGATACGCAGTATTTT
TRBJ1-6	.	TRBV7-2	TRBD1	CASSPMDRGRRVYSPLHF	TGTGCCAGCAGCCCGATGGACAGGGGGCGCCGGGTGTACTCACCCCTCCACTTT
TRBJ2-1	.	TRBV28	TRBD2	CASESGSSRYEQFF	TGTGCCAGCGAGAGCGGGAGCTCTAGATACGAGCAGTTCTTC
TRBJ2-7	few	TRBV12-3/TRBV12-4	TRBD1	CASQLGTGTLYEQYF	TGTGCCAGCCAACTTGGGACAGGGACTCTCTACGAGCAGTACTTC
TRBJ2-1	.	TRBV9	TRBD2	CASSVGPGLDYNEQFF	TGTGCCAGCAGCGTAGGGCCGGGACTAGACTACAATGAGCAGTTCTTC
TRBJ2-1	.	TRBV20-1	.	CSAFSPAGSYNEQFF	TGCAGTGCTTTCTCCCCAGCGGGCTCCTACAATGAGCAGTTCTTC
TRBJ2-7	few	TRBV12-3/TRBV12-4	.	CASTYWGGPYEQYF	TGTGCCAGCACTTATTGGGGGGGGCCCTACGAGCAGTACTTC
TRBJ2-7	.	TRBV20-1	.	CSARGLTGVYHEQYF	TGCAGTGCTAGAGGTCTAACGGGAGTCTACCACGAGCAGTACTTC
TRBJ2-1	.	TRBV29-1	TRBD2	CSVDGLAGVTSYNEQFF	TGCAGCGTTGATGGACTAGCGGGAGTAACTTCCTACAATGAGCAGTTCTTC
TRBJ2-7	.	TRBV20-1	.	CSAGPGPLGNEQYF	TGCAGTGCAGGGCCGGGACCCCTGGGCAATGAGCAGTACTTC
TRBJ2-7	.	TRBV10-3	.	CAISESTFNPYEQYF	TGTGCCATCAGTGAGTCTACGTTCAACCCCTACGAGCAGTACTTC
TRBJ1-6	.	TRBV10-3	TRBD1	CAISESGQGYSPLHF	TGTGCCATCAGTGAGTCGGGACAGGGTTATTCACCCCTCCACTTT
TRBJ1-2	.	TRBV5-1	TRBD1	CASSSTTGHVEGYTF	TGCGCCAGCAGCTCAACGACAGGGCATGTGGAAGGCTACACCTTC
TRBJ1-4	few	TRBV7-2	.	CASSLDSYEKLFF	TGTGCCAGCAGCTTAGATAGTTACGAAAAACTGTTTTTT
TRBJ2-7	.	TRBV12-3/TRBV12-4	TRBD2	CASSPLSRGGSQYF	TGTGCCAGCAGTCCCCTCAGCCGGGGGGGGTCCCAGTACTTC
TRBJ2-4	few	TRBV11-1	TRBD2	CASSLGAGGAYNEQYF	TGTGCCAGCAGCTTAGGGGCGGGAGGGGCCTACAATGAGCAGTACTTC
TRBJ2-2	few	TRBV20-1	.	CSATAGPFTGELFF	TGCAGTGCTACGGCAGGGCCCTTCACCGGGGAGCTGTTTTTT
TRBJ2-7	.	TRBV11-2	.	CASSLVRGSEYF	TGTGCCAGCAGCTTAGTTCGGGGTTCGGAGTACTTC
TRBJ2-1	.	TRBV6-1	TRBD1	CASRPLWGQSSYNEQFF	TGTGCCAGCAGACCCTTATGGGGACAGAGCTCCTACAATGAGCAGTTCTTC
TRBJ2-7	.	TRBV20-1	.	CSARGWGIPYEQYF	TGCAGTGCTAGAGGCTGGGGGATTCCCTACGAGCAGTACTTC